Detailed here is one T cell receptor (beta chain). This clonotype was recorded at least ten times. Its antigen target is currently unknown. Base qualities were left out, and no much larger clone turns up one base away. These data come from a study of early T cells in non-severe SARS-CoV-2 infection (dated by TCRdb to the early 2020s). Concerning the study at large: Because TCR sequencing was done on bulk RNA from unsorted whole blood, the alpha and beta chains could not be paired. Study-wide conclusions, independent of this receptor: VDJdb matching was skewed toward anti-spike CD8 responses and likely underestimated virus-specific expansions by missing private and CD4 specificities.

The library was prepared using 5' RACE. Sequencing took place on a NextSeq 500. To correct for sequencing error and PCR bias, the TCR library protocol tagged individual cDNA molecules with unique molecular identifiers. Sequencing covered both TCR alpha and beta chains, and within each sample the abundances of alpha and beta sequences were tightly co-correlated. The authors' analysis ran thus. Decombinator V4 was used to annotate TCR sequences for V gene, J gene and CDR3. Expanded TCRs were defined as changing significantly between any two time points under a Poisson model with p below 0.0001. TCR abundances were normalised to the total number of TCRs sequenced per sample and expressed as counts per million. A search of VDJdb, accessed on 1 November 2021, was run for TCRs annotated to CMV, EBV and SARS-CoV-2, with TCRs annotated for multiple antigens excluded. Clones were called with MiXCR by TCRdb after fastp trimmed the public reads at Q25, and only in-frame beta chains were retained. Each entry is one CDR3 protein sequence, shown with its most common DNA and genes. The V and J calls were not made by the authors but by TCRdb's processing. A total of 100,000 to 120,000 distinct CDR3 sequences appear in this sample, 12% of them only once. The ten most abundant clones make up 3% to 3.5% of the sample.

Set within a cohort of healthcare workers in London, UK, this nested case-control study involved weekly PCR testing of nasopharyngeal swabs along with blood sampling. Healthcare workers were enrolled in the week of the UK lockdown, from 23 to 31 March 2020, and were followed every week for up to roughly 16 weeks. The clonotype was recovered from an adult who was a healthcare worker with PCR-confirmed SARS-CoV-2 infection or an uninfected control (not recorded which). Sequenced material: whole blood.

The CDR3 reads CSATSDRGEAFF. The bases are TGCAGCGCGACGTCCGACAGGGGTGAAGCTTTCTTT. The chain uses TRBV29-1 and TRBJ1-1; the junction holds 8 bases that match TRBD1. The CDR3 measures 12 amino acids from cysteine to phenylalanine. Only the CDR3 DNA stays, 36 bases, in frame from base 1. CDR1 and CDR2, looked up from the germline V gene, are SQVTM and ANQGSEA. Clipping removes 7 bases from V and 7 bases from J, with 8 as the unmatched junction base count.